A selection of T cell receptor beta chains follows, all from one sample in a study of blood T cells in healthy people across ages. From the 5' RACE reads, TCRdb called clonotypes with MiXCR, one entry per CDR3 protein. The sample contains about 1.4 million distinct CDR3 sequences, 59% of which appear only once. Sequencing used blood. The receptors here all came from a man aged 18-30 years in good health. The CDR3 runs from the conserved cysteine through the conserved F or W. Each record gives: clone size, D gene, J gene, V gene, CDR3 DNA, CDR3 protein. The D gene is left open where the match is weak. Only some rows state a clone size, as once, few, many or a class for expanded clones.

clone_size: .
d_call: .
j_call: TRBJ2-7
v_call: TRBV6-1
cdr3_nt: TGTGCCAGCAGTGAAGGGGAGCCGCTAAGCTCCTACGAGCAGTACTTC
cdr3_aa: CASSEGEPLSSYEQYF

clone_size: few
d_call: .
j_call: TRBJ2-1
v_call: TRBV6-2/TRBV6-3
cdr3_nt: TGTGCCAGCAGTTACTCGTTTCCGGGCGCGGGTGAGCAGTTCTTC
cdr3_aa: CASSYSFPGAGEQFF

clone_size: .
d_call: TRBD1
j_call: TRBJ2-7
v_call: TRBV4-1
cdr3_nt: TGCGCCAGCAGCTTTGTCGGGACAGCCTACGAGCAGTACTTC
cdr3_aa: CASSFVGTAYEQYF

clone_size: .
d_call: TRBD1
j_call: TRBJ2-1
v_call: TRBV3-1
cdr3_nt: TGTGCCAGCAGCGCGACAGGGGTGCCCTACAATGAGCAGTTCTTC
cdr3_aa: CASSATGVPYNEQFF

clone_size: .
d_call: .
j_call: TRBJ2-7
v_call: TRBV27
cdr3_nt: TGTGCCAGCAGTTCATGGGGGTCGCAGTACTTC
cdr3_aa: CASSSWGSQYF

clone_size: few
d_call: TRBD1
j_call: TRBJ2-5
v_call: TRBV28
cdr3_nt: TGTGCCAGCAGCTTTACAGGGGGCCGGGAGACCCAGTACTTC
cdr3_aa: CASSFTGGRETQYF

clone_size: .
d_call: .
j_call: TRBJ2-1
v_call: TRBV6-1
cdr3_nt: TGTGCCAGCAGTGAACGGCGCAGGGCAATGGACCAACTGGATGAGCAGTTCTTC
cdr3_aa: CASSERRRAMDQLDEQFF

clone_size: .
d_call: .
j_call: TRBJ2-7
v_call: TRBV20-1
cdr3_nt: TGCAGTGCTAGAGATCCAACAGGGATCGAGCAGTACTTC
cdr3_aa: CSARDPTGIEQYF

clone_size: few
d_call: TRBD2
j_call: TRBJ2-1
v_call: TRBV4-1
cdr3_nt: TGCGCCAGCAGCCAAGGGACTAGCGGGAGAGTGGACAATGAGCAGTTCTTC
cdr3_aa: CASSQGTSGRVDNEQFF

clone_size: .
d_call: .
j_call: TRBJ2-2
v_call: TRBV29-1
cdr3_nt: TGCAGCGTTGGACAGGCGAACACCGGGGAGCTGTTTTTT
cdr3_aa: CSVGQANTGELFF

clone_size: .
d_call: .
j_call: TRBJ1-2
v_call: TRBV25-1
cdr3_nt: TGTGCCAGCACACTGGACGGAACCTATGGCTACACCTTC
cdr3_aa: CASTLDGTYGYTF

clone_size: few
d_call: TRBD1
j_call: TRBJ2-5
v_call: TRBV7-7
cdr3_nt: TGTGCCAGCAGCTTCAACAGGGGGCTGGAGACCCAGTACTTC
cdr3_aa: CASSFNRGLETQYF

clone_size: .
d_call: .
j_call: TRBJ2-4
v_call: TRBV6-5
cdr3_nt: TGTGCCAGCAGAGACTCAGGTCTTGAAAACATTCAGTACTTC
cdr3_aa: CASRDSGLENIQYF

clone_size: .
d_call: .
j_call: TRBJ2-4
v_call: TRBV6-2/TRBV6-3
cdr3_nt: TGTGCCAGCAGCCCCAATCAGGGAACCAAAAACATTCAGTACTTC
cdr3_aa: CASSPNQGTKNIQYF

clone_size: .
d_call: TRBD1
j_call: TRBJ1-5
v_call: TRBV27
cdr3_nt: TGTGCCAGCAGTTTAACCCCGACAGGGGATCAGCCCCAGCATTTT
cdr3_aa: CASSLTPTGDQPQHF

clone_size: .
d_call: .
j_call: TRBJ1-2
v_call: TRBV4-1
cdr3_nt: TGCGCCAGCAGCCAAGGGGCAGGGTTAGGTGATGGCTACACCTTC
cdr3_aa: CASSQGAGLGDGYTF

clone_size: .
d_call: TRBD2
j_call: TRBJ2-7
v_call: TRBV7-8
cdr3_nt: TGTGCCAGCAGCTGGGGACTAGCTAACGAGCAGTACTTC
cdr3_aa: CASSWGLANEQYF

clone_size: .
d_call: .
j_call: TRBJ2-1
v_call: TRBV25-1
cdr3_nt: TGTGCCAGCAGTGAAGATGGTAATGAGCAGTTCTTC
cdr3_aa: CASSEDGNEQFF

clone_size: .
d_call: .
j_call: TRBJ2-1
v_call: TRBV13
cdr3_nt: TGTGCCAGCAGCCCACTAGGTCGTAGTGAGCAGTTCTTC
cdr3_aa: CASSPLGRSEQFF

clone_size: .
d_call: .
j_call: TRBJ2-7
v_call: TRBV10-1
cdr3_nt: TGCGCCAGCAGCGGAGCCCTTGAATCCACTACCTACGAGCAGTACTTC
cdr3_aa: CASSGALESTTYEQYF

clone_size: .
d_call: .
j_call: TRBJ2-1
v_call: TRBV20-1
cdr3_nt: TGCAGTGCTAAATCGGGCTACAGCTCCTACAATGAGCAGTTCTTC
cdr3_aa: CSAKSGYSSYNEQFF

clone_size: once
d_call: .
j_call: TRBJ1-1
v_call: TRBV7-2
cdr3_nt: TGTGCCAGCAGCTCCACCACAGCTCCCGTTGAAGCTTTCTTT
cdr3_aa: CASSSTTAPVEAFF

clone_size: once
d_call: TRBD2
j_call: TRBJ2-1
v_call: TRBV2
cdr3_nt: TGTGCCAGCAGTCACAACACGGGGGGGCATGAGCAGTTCTTC
cdr3_aa: CASSHNTGGHEQFF

clone_size: .
d_call: TRBD1
j_call: TRBJ2-1
v_call: TRBV7-9
cdr3_nt: TGTGCCAGCAGCTCGGACAGGGTGGGAATCAATGAGCAGTTCTTC
cdr3_aa: CASSSDRVGINEQFF

clone_size: .
d_call: .
j_call: TRBJ2-3
v_call: TRBV5-1
cdr3_nt: TGCGCCAGCGGAGACGGGAGTGGCGATACGCAGTATTTT
cdr3_aa: CASGDGSGDTQYF

clone_size: .
d_call: TRBD1
j_call: TRBJ2-3
v_call: TRBV6-2/TRBV6-3
cdr3_nt: TGTGCCAGCACCCCAGGGACAGCACGCACAGATACGCAGTATTTT
cdr3_aa: CASTPGTARTDTQYF

clone_size: .
d_call: .
j_call: TRBJ2-1
v_call: TRBV4-3
cdr3_nt: TGCGCCAGCAGCCAAAGGGGGGGCCTTGGCTTCTACAATGAGCAGTTCTTC
cdr3_aa: CASSQRGGLGFYNEQFF

clone_size: .
d_call: TRBD1
j_call: TRBJ1-2
v_call: TRBV5-1
cdr3_nt: TGCGCCAGCAGCACGGGACAGGGGGCCTATGGCTACACCTTC
cdr3_aa: CASSTGQGAYGYTF

clone_size: .
d_call: TRBD2
j_call: TRBJ2-7
v_call: TRBV10-1
cdr3_nt: TGCGCCAGCAGTGAGTCGGGAGGGTATAGCGAGCAGTACTTC
cdr3_aa: CASSESGGYSEQYF

clone_size: .
d_call: .
j_call: TRBJ1-2
v_call: TRBV4-2
cdr3_nt: TGTGCCAGCAGCCCAACAGACACTCGGAACTATGGCTACACCTTC
cdr3_aa: CASSPTDTRNYGYTF

clone_size: .
d_call: TRBD2
j_call: TRBJ2-1
v_call: TRBV4-2
cdr3_nt: TGTGCCAGCAGCCAAGATATATTGTCTAGCGGGCGGAATGAGCAGTTCTTC
cdr3_aa: CASSQDILSSGRNEQFF

clone_size: .
d_call: TRBD2
j_call: TRBJ2-7
v_call: TRBV6-6
cdr3_nt: TGTGCCAGCAGTCCTGTAGGGACCAGCGGGAGTATTGAGCAGTACTTC
cdr3_aa: CASSPVGTSGSIEQYF

clone_size: .
d_call: TRBD1
j_call: TRBJ2-7
v_call: TRBV27
cdr3_nt: TGTGCCAGCAGGCACGGACAGGGTGCGTACGAGCAGTACTTC
cdr3_aa: CASRHGQGAYEQYF

clone_size: .
d_call: TRBD1
j_call: TRBJ2-7
v_call: TRBV27
cdr3_nt: TGTGCCAGCAGCCGAGGACAGGGGCTCGCCTACGAGCAGTACTTC
cdr3_aa: CASSRGQGLAYEQYF

clone_size: .
d_call: TRBD1
j_call: TRBJ2-1
v_call: TRBV10-1
cdr3_nt: TGCGCCCCGAGGGGACAGGGAGAGGGGGCCTTCTACAATGAGCAGTTCTTC
cdr3_aa: CAPRGQGEGAFYNEQFF

clone_size: .
d_call: .
j_call: TRBJ2-4
v_call: TRBV7-2
cdr3_nt: TGTGCCAGCACCGTGGAACGGGCCAAAAACATTCAGTACTTC
cdr3_aa: CASTVERAKNIQYF

clone_size: .
d_call: .
j_call: TRBJ2-7
v_call: TRBV28
cdr3_nt: TGTGCCAGCAGACTTACTGCAGGGTACGAGCAGTACTTC
cdr3_aa: CASRLTAGYEQYF

clone_size: .
d_call: .
j_call: TRBJ2-7
v_call: TRBV20-1
cdr3_nt: TGCAGTGCTAGAGATCTGGAGACTTCAAGCTCCTACGAGCAGTACTTC
cdr3_aa: CSARDLETSSSYEQYF

clone_size: .
d_call: .
j_call: TRBJ1-2
v_call: TRBV13
cdr3_nt: TGTGCCAGCAGCTTAGGGGGGGCGGTCGACTATGGCTACACCTTC
cdr3_aa: CASSLGGAVDYGYTF

clone_size: .
d_call: .
j_call: TRBJ1-1
v_call: TRBV9
cdr3_nt: TGTGCCAGCAGCGCGGACCGTATGGTAGCTTTCTTT
cdr3_aa: CASSADRMVAFF

clone_size: .
d_call: .
j_call: TRBJ2-1
v_call: TRBV6-5
cdr3_nt: TGTGCCAGCAGCCCGGAACAACCTTACAAGCAGTTCTTC
cdr3_aa: CASSPEQPYKQFF

clone_size: few
d_call: .
j_call: TRBJ1-4
v_call: TRBV18
cdr3_nt: TGTGCCAGCTCGACATCGGGTAATGAAAAACTGTTTTTT
cdr3_aa: CASSTSGNEKLFF

clone_size: .
d_call: .
j_call: TRBJ2-1
v_call: TRBV4-1
cdr3_nt: TGCGCCAGCAGCCAAGATGACTTCAATGAGCAGTTCTTC
cdr3_aa: CASSQDDFNEQFF

clone_size: .
d_call: TRBD2
j_call: TRBJ2-5
v_call: TRBV3-1
cdr3_nt: TGTGCCAGCAGCTTTATTAGCGGGGACCAAGAGACCCAGTACTTC
cdr3_aa: CASSFISGDQETQYF

clone_size: .
d_call: .
j_call: TRBJ1-2
v_call: TRBV5-1
cdr3_nt: TGCGCCAGCAGCTTGGCCTCGGGGCAACGACTCAACTATGGCTACACCTTC
cdr3_aa: CASSLASGQRLNYGYTF

clone_size: .
d_call: .
j_call: TRBJ2-7
v_call: TRBV6-6
cdr3_nt: TGTGCCAGCAGTTACCCCGGGCGTCTACCATACACCTACGAGCAGTACTTC
cdr3_aa: CASSYPGRLPYTYEQYF

clone_size: few
d_call: .
j_call: TRBJ2-1
v_call: TRBV4-3
cdr3_nt: TGCGCCAGCAGCCAGTCCTCGGGGGACCCCTACAATGAGCAGTTCTTC
cdr3_aa: CASSQSSGDPYNEQFF

clone_size: .
d_call: .
j_call: TRBJ2-5
v_call: TRBV7-9
cdr3_nt: TGTGCCAGCAGCTTAGGGGGCGCAGGGCAGTACTTC
cdr3_aa: CASSLGGAGQYF

clone_size: .
d_call: .
j_call: TRBJ2-3
v_call: TRBV5-1
cdr3_nt: TGCGCCAGCAGCTGGTACACGCTTGATACGCAGTATTTT
cdr3_aa: CASSWYTLDTQYF

clone_size: .
d_call: .
j_call: TRBJ2-5
v_call: TRBV4-3
cdr3_nt: TGCGCCAGCATCCAAGTAGCCGGTGATCAAGAGACCCAGTACTTC
cdr3_aa: CASIQVAGDQETQYF

clone_size: .
d_call: .
j_call: TRBJ1-5
v_call: TRBV15
cdr3_nt: TGTGCCACCAGCAGAGATCTGGGAAATCAGCCCCAGCATTTT
cdr3_aa: CATSRDLGNQPQHF

clone_size: .
d_call: TRBD2
j_call: TRBJ2-7
v_call: TRBV4-1
cdr3_nt: TGCGCCAGCAGCCAAGAAATAACTAGCGGGTCCTACGAGCAGTACTTC
cdr3_aa: CASSQEITSGSYEQYF

clone_size: .
d_call: TRBD2
j_call: TRBJ2-7
v_call: TRBV10-3
cdr3_nt: TGTGCCATCCGTACAGCGGGAGTGGACGAGCAGTACTTC
cdr3_aa: CAIRTAGVDEQYF

clone_size: .
d_call: .
j_call: TRBJ2-7
v_call: TRBV29-1
cdr3_nt: TGCAGCGTCGAGGGGGGTGGTACAGGGACCTACGAGCAGTACTTC
cdr3_aa: CSVEGGGTGTYEQYF

clone_size: .
d_call: TRBD2
j_call: TRBJ2-3
v_call: TRBV9
cdr3_nt: TGTGCCAGCAGCGCGCGTTTTAGCGGGGTTGAAGCAGATACGCAGTATTTT
cdr3_aa: CASSARFSGVEADTQYF

clone_size: .
d_call: .
j_call: TRBJ1-4
v_call: TRBV6-2/TRBV6-3
cdr3_nt: TGTGCCAGCACCAACGGGAACGGGAATGAAAAACTGTTTTTT
cdr3_aa: CASTNGNGNEKLFF

clone_size: few
d_call: .
j_call: TRBJ2-2
v_call: TRBV29-1
cdr3_nt: TGCAGCGTCGTGGACACCGGGGAGCTGTTTTTT
cdr3_aa: CSVVDTGELFF

clone_size: once
d_call: .
j_call: TRBJ2-3
v_call: TRBV20-1
cdr3_nt: TGCAGTGCTCCCATCCTGGGGGTTGTGGAAGGTACGCAGTATTTT
cdr3_aa: CSAPILGVVEGTQYF

clone_size: few
d_call: TRBD1
j_call: TRBJ2-2
v_call: TRBV27
cdr3_nt: TGTGCCAGCAGTGGAGGGACAGGGACTGCCGGGGAGCTGTTTTTT
cdr3_aa: CASSGGTGTAGELFF

clone_size: .
d_call: TRBD2
j_call: TRBJ2-7
v_call: TRBV7-2
cdr3_nt: TGTGCCAGCAACTTGTACTATGAGCTAGCGGTTTACGAGCAGTACTTC
cdr3_aa: CASNLYYELAVYEQYF